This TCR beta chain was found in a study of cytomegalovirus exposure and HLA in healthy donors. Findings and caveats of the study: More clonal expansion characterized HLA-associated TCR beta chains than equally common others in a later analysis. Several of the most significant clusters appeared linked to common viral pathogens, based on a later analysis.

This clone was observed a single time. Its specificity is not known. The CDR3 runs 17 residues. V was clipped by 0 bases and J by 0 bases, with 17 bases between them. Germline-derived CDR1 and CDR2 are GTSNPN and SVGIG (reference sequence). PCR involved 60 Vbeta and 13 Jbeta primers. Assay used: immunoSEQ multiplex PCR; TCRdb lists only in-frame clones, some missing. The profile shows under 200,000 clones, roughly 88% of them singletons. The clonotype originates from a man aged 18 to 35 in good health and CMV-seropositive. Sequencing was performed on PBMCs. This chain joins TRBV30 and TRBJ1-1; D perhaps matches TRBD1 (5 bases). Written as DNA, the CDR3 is TGTGCCTGGAGTGTAGGGGTAAGGAGGGGACTGAACACTGAAGCTTTCTTT. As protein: CAWSVGVRRGLNTEAFF. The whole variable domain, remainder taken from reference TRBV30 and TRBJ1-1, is SQTIHQWPATLVQPVGSPLSLECTVEGTSNPNLYWYRQAAGRGLQLLFYSVGIGQISSEVPQNLSASRPQDRQFILSSKKLLLSDSGFYLCAWSVGVRRGLNTEAFFGQGTRLTVV.